In this sample, the clone carrying this T cell receptor (beta chain) turned up a few times. Antigen unknown. This specimen comes from a study of OX40 agonist ivuxolimab in advanced cancers. Looking at the study overall: Patients in dose escalation had liver, melanoma, kidney or head and neck cancers.

Here immunoSEQ multiplex PCR was the method, and the copy in TCRdb shows in-frame clones only, minus some. The table includes tens of thousands of clones, approximately 85% detected once. The CDR3 consists of 16 residues. In germline, CDR1 is SNHLY, CDR2 FYNNEI. V gave up 6 bases and J gave up 6 bases; unmatched junction bases: 9. Findings and caveats of the study: Clonal expansion was seen in CD4+ and CD8+ blood T cells by week 6 at 0.1 to 3.0 mg/kg. Partial responders receiving 0.1-3.0 mg/kg showed among the lowest clonal expansion.

This material consisted of CD4+ or CD8+ T cells sorted from blood, taken in a trial of the OX40 agonist ivuxolimab. The TCR originated in an adult with an advanced solid tumor such as melanoma, head and neck, liver or kidney cancer. The genes are TRBV2 and TRBJ2-5, with 14 bases matching TRBD2. In nucleotides, the CDR3 is TGTGCCAGCAGATTGGGACTAGCGGGGGCCAGGAAGACCCAGTACTTC. This sequence encodes CASRLGLAGARKTQYF.